These 11 T cell receptor beta chains were all obtained from the same sample, sequenced in a study of identical twins. TCRdb redid the calling of the 5' RACE reads with MiXCR, one entry per CDR3 protein. The top ten clones hold roughly 0.56% of a sample with around 470,000 distinct CDR3 sequences, 11% to 15% of them seen once. This sample also belongs to another study, concerning yellow fever vaccine responses in identical twins.

The sequencing sample was made of CD4+ T cells sorted from blood. These receptors all come from a woman younger than 30 in good health.

This chain uses TRBV3-1 with TRBJ2-1; tentatively, D is TRBD1 (6 bases). The CDR3 extends over 17 amino acids. Germline CDR1 and CDR2: LGHDT and YNNKEL (reference sequence). Between the trimmed V and J ends, which lost 1 base and 1 base, there was a span of 14 bases. CDR3 loop: CASSQVERQGSYNEQFF. The CDR3 DNA sequence: TGTGCCAGCAGCCAAGTCGAACGTCAGGGGTCCTACAATGAGCAGTTCTTC.

This chain links TRBV5-1 with TRBJ2-1; 9 bases line up with TRBD2. The CDR3 loop spans 17 amino acids. Looked up from germline, CDR1 is SGHRS and CDR2 is YFSETQ. V shed 0 bases and J 7 bases; nucleotides not matched to a gene: 11. The DNA of the CDR3 is TGCGCCAGCAGCTTGGATTCTAGCGGGGTATGGGGTAATGAGCAGTTCTTC. Protein product: CASSLDSSGVWGNEQFF.

The chain has TRBV20-1 and TRBJ2-3, with 7 nucleotides matching TRBD2. The CDR3 contains 14 residues. Looked up from germline, CDR1 is DFQATT and CDR2 is SNEGSKA (reference sequence). V gave up 6 bases and J gave up 1 base; unmatched junction bases: 7. This CDR3 is CSANPSGGTDTQYF. The CDR3 DNA follows: TGCAGTGCAAACCCCAGCGGGGGCACAGATACGCAGTATTTT.

The V call is TRBV3-1, the J call TRBJ2-1; a possible D gene is TRBD2 (5 bases). Germline assignment: CDR1 LGHDT and CDR2 YNNKEL (reference sequence). V was trimmed by 4 bases and J by 4 bases, leaving 17 bases between them. The CDR3 is 16 residues long. CDR3 nucleotide sequence: TGTGCCAGCAGCCGCCTTCATCGGACGGGATACAATGAGCAGTTCTTC. Protein: CASSRLHRTGYNEQFF.

CDR3 region: CSASDRAGQPQHF. CDR3 sequence (DNA): TGCAGTGCCTCGGACAGGGCCGGTCAGCCCCAGCATTTT. The chain has TRBV20-1 and TRBJ1-5; TRBD1 matches at 8 bases. CDR1 is DFQATT and CDR2 is SNEGSKA in the germline V gene (reference sequence). After removal of 6 bases from V and 6 bases from J, the junction contained 7 bases not matched to a gene. The CDR3 has 13 residues.

This clonotype appeared many times. DNA for the CDR3: TGCAGTGCTAGAAAGCTACGGACTAGCGCAGAAGATCAACAAGAGACCCAGTACTTC. Translation gives CSARKLRTSAEDQQETQYF. This chain uses TRBV20-1 with TRBJ2-5; 9 bases are a match to TRBD2. CDR3 length equals 19 residues. Germline CDR1 DFQATT, CDR2 SNEGSKA (reference sequence). V gave up 2 bases and J gave up 2 bases; unmatched junction bases: 18.

This clonotype turned up a few times. The DNA of the CDR3 is TGCAGTGCACCTTCGAGCCTACTACCCGGGGAGCTGTTTTTT. Amino acid sequence: CSAPSSLLPGELFF. The V and J genes are TRBV20-1 and TRBJ2-2; D is unclear. The CDR3 consists of 14 residues. Per germline, CDR1 DFQATT and CDR2 SNEGSKA (reference sequence). Trimming left V 6 bases short and J 6 bases short, with 17 bases between.

This clonotype turned up a few times. J is TRBJ2-2 and V is TRBV11-2; tentatively, D is TRBD2 (7 bases). Germline V gene lookup returns CDR1 SGHAT and CDR2 FQNNGV. The V end was cut by 3 bases, the J end by 5 bases, with 16 bases between. This CDR3 spans 16 amino acids. The CDR3 is CASSFGGRGLTGELFF. In nucleotides, the CDR3 is TGTGCCAGCAGCTTCGGGGGGCGGGGGTTGACCGGGGAGCTGTTTTTT.

J is TRBJ2-7 and V is TRBV5-1; a possible D gene is TRBD1 (8 bases). The germline V and J ends were trimmed by 4 bases and 5 bases, with 19 bases remaining between them. The CDR3 extends over 15 amino acids. Germline loops: CDR1 SGHRS, CDR2 YFSETQ. CDR3 sequence: CASSLGGTGSHEQYF. As DNA, the CDR3 is TGCGCCAGCAGCCTGGGGGGGACAGGTTCTCACGAGCAGTACTTC.

This clonotype has only a few counts. The V call is TRBV20-1, the J call TRBJ2-1, with D possibly TRBD2 on 6 matching bases. The V gene lost 0 bases and the J gene lost 2 bases, with 11 bases spanning the gap. CDR3 length equals 15 residues. Germline V gives CDR1 DFQATT, CDR2 SNEGSKA (reference sequence). This CDR3 reads CSARDLRGTYNEQFF. The CDR3 bases are TGCAGTGCTAGAGATTTGCGGGGCACCTACAATGAGCAGTTCTTC.

This chain joins TRBV5-6 and TRBJ2-1; unclear D gene. The CDR3 covers 15 residues. Germline-derived CDR1 and CDR2 are SGHDT and YYEEEE. Trimming removed 4 bases at V and 4 bases at J, with 15 bases between. The CDR3 DNA reads as TGTGCCAGCAGCGTGTCTGTGGCCAAATACAATGAGCAGTTCTTC. It encodes CASSVSVAKYNEQFF.